The clone carrying this T cell receptor delta chain is categorized as medium-sized. J lost 0 bases, V lost 5 bases, and 10 bases had no gene match. The CDR3 is 19 amino acids. Germline V gene sequence: CDR1 GEAIGNYY, CDR2 EKD. This entry belongs to a study of gamma-delta chains in newborns, infants, children. Overall study context: Polyclonal expansion of innate γδ T cells after birth follows microbial exposure.

TCRdb reprocessed the reads through CATT. Here the sample spans about 3,800 delta-chain clones, about 4% being singletons. The rearrangement uses TRDV2 and TRDJ3, with 9 nucleotides matching TRDD3. The specimen sequenced was blood. The receptor comes from a child who was a newborn, infant or young child, either healthy, febrile or measles-vaccinated (not recorded which). CDR3 nucleotides: TGTGCCTGTGTAGGACTGGGGGAGACTCGCTCCTGGGACACCCGACAGATGTTTTTC. This translates into CACVGLGETRSWDTRQMFF.